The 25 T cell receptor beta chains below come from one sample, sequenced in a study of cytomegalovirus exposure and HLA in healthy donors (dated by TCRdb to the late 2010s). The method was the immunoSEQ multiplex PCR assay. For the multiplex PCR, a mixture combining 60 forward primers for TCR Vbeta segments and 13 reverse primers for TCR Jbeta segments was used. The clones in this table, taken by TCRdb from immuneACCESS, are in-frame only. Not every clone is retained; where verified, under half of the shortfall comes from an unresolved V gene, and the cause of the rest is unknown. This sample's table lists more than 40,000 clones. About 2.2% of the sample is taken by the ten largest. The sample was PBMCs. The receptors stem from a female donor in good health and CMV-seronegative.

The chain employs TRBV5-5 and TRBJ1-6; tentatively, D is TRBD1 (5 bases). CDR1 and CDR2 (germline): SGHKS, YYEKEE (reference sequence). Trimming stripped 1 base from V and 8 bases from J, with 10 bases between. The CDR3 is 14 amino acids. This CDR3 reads CASSLMWGDSPLHF. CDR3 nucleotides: TGTGCCAGCAGCTTGATGTGGGGGGATTCACCCCTCCACTTT.

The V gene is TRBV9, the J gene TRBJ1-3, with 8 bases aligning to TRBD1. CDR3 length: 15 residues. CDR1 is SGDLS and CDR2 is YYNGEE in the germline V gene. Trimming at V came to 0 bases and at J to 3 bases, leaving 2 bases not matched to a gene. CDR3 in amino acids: CASSVGQGLGNTIYF. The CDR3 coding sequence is TGTGCCAGCAGCGTAGGACAGGGGCTTGGAAACACCATATATTTT.

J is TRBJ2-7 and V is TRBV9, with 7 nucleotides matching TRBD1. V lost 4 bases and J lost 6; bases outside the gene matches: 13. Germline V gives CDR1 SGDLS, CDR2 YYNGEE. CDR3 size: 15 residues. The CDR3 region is CASSPRSDRVGEQYF. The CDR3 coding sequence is TGTGCCAGCAGCCCCCGATCAGACAGGGTGGGCGAGCAGTACTTC.

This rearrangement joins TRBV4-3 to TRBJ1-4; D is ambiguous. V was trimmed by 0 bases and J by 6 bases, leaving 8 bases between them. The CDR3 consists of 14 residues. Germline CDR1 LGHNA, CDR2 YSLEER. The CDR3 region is CASSQDYSHEKLFF. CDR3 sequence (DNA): TGCGCCAGCAGCCAAGATTACAGCCATGAAAAACTGTTTTTT.

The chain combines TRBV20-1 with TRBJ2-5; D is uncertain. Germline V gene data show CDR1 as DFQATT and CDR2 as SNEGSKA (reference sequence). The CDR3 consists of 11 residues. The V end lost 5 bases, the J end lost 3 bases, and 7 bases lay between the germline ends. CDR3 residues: CSASSEETQYF. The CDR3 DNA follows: TGCAGTGCTTCCTCCGAAGAGACCCAGTACTTC.

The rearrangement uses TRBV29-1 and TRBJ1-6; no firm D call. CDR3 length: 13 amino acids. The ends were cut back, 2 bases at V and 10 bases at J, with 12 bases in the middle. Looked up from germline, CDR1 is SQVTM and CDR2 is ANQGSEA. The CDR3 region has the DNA TGCAGCGTTGAAAAGCAGGCCGACTCACCCCTCCACTTT. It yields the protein CSVEKQADSPLHF.

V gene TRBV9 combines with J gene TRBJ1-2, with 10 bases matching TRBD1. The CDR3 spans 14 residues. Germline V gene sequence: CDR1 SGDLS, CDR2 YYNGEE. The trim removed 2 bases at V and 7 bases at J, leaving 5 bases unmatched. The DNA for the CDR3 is TGTGCCAGCAGCGTGGAGACAGGGGGCCGTGGCTACACCTTC. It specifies CASSVETGGRGYTF.

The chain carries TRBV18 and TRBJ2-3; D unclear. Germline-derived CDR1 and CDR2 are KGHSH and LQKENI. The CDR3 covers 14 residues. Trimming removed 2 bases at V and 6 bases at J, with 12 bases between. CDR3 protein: CASSPEVSPDTQYF. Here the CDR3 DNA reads TGTGCCAGCTCACCAGAGGTTAGCCCCGATACGCAGTATTTT. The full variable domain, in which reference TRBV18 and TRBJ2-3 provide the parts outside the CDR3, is NAGVMQNPRHLVRRRGQEARLRCSPMKGHSHVYWYRQLPEEGLKFMVYLQKENIIDESGMPKERFSAEFPKEGPSILRIQQVVRGDSAAYFCASSPEVSPDTQYFGPGTRLTVL.

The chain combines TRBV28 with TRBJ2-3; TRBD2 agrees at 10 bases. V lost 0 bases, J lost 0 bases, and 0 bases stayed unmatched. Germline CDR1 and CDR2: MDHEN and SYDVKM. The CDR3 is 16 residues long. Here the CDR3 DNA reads TGTGCCAGCAGTTTATGGACTAGCGGGAGCACAGATACGCAGTATTTT. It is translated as CASSLWTSGSTDTQYF.

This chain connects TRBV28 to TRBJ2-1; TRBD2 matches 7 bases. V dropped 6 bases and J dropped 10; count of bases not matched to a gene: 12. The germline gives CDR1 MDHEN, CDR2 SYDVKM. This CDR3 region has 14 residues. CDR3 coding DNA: TGTGCCAGCAGACCTAGCGGAGCCTCATCCGAGCAGTTCTTC. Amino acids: CASRPSGASSEQFF.

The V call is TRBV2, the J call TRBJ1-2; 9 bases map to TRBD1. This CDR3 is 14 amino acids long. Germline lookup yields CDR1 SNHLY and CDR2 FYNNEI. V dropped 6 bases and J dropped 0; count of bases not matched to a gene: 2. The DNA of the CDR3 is TGTGCCAGCAGACAGGGGGCGGCTAACTATGGCTACACCTTC. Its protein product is CASRQGAANYGYTF.

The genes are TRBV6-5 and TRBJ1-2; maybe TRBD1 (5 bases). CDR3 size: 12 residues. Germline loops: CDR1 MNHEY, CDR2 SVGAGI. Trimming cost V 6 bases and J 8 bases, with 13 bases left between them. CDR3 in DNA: TGTGCCAGCAGGGACGCAGGGCGCGGCTACACCTTC. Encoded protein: CASRDAGRGYTF.

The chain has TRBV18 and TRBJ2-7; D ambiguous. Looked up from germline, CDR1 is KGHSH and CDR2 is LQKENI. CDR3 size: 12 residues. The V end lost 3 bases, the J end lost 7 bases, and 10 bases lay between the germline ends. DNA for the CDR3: TGTGCCAGCTCACCGATCCCGGAGGAGCAGTACTTC. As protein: CASSPIPEEQYF.

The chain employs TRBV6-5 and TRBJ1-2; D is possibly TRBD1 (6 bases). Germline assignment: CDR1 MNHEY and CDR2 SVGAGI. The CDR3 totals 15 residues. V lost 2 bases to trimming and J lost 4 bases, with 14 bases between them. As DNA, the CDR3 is TGTGCCAGCAGTTACGATCGGACAGAATCCTATGGCTACACCTTC. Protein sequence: CASSYDRTESYGYTF.

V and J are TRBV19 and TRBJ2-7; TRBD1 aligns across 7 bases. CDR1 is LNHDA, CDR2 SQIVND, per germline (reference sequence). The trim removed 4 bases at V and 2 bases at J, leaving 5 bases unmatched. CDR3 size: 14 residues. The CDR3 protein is CASSRTGVPYEQYF. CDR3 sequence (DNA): TGTGCCAGTAGTAGAACAGGGGTCCCCTACGAGCAGTACTTC.

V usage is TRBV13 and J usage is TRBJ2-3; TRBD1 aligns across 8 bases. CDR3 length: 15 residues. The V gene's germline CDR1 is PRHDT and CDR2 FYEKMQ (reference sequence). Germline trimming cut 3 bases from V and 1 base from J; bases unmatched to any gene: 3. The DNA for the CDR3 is TGTGCCAGCAGCTTCCAGACAGGGGGCACAGATACGCAGTATTTT. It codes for CASSFQTGGTDTQYF.

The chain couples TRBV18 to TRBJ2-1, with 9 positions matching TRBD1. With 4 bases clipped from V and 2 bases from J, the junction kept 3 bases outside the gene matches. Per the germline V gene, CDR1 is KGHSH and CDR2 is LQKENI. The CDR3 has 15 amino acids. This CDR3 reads CASSLGQGTYNEQFF. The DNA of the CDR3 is TGTGCCAGCTCACTGGGACAGGGAACCTACAATGAGCAGTTCTTC.

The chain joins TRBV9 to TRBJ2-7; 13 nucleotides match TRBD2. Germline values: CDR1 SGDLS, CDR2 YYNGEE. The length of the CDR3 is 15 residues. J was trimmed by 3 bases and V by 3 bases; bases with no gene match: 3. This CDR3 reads CASSGTSGGYYEQYF. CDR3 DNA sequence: TGTGCCAGCAGCGGGACTAGCGGGGGCTACTACGAGCAGTACTTC.

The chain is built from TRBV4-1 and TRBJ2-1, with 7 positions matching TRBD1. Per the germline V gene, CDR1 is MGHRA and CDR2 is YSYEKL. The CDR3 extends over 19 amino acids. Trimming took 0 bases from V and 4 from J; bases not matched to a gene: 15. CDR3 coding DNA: TGCGCCAGCAGCCAAGATCGAGGGACAGTTCGACCGGGGTACAATGAGCAGTTCTTC. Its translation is CASSQDRGTVRPGYNEQFF.

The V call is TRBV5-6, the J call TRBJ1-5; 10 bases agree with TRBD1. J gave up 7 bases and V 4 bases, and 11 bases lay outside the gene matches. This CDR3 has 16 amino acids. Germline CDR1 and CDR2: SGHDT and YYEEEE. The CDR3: CASSLRTGGPGQPQHF. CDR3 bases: TGTGCCAGCAGCCTCAGGACAGGGGGTCCAGGGCAGCCCCAGCATTTT.

The CDR3 DNA follows: TGCGCCAGCAGCCAAGGGACAGGTTATGGAAACACCATATATTTT. This gives the protein CASSQGTGYGNTIYF. J is TRBJ1-3 and V is TRBV4-3; 7 nucleotides line up with TRBD1. This CDR3 is 15 amino acids long. V shed 1 base and J 3 bases; nucleotides not matched to a gene: 3. From germline, CDR1 is LGHNA and CDR2 YSLEER.

The CDR3 loop is CSVAGDRDSPNYGYTF. The CDR3 DNA follows: TGCAGCGTTGCGGGGGACAGGGACTCCCCCAACTATGGCTACACCTTC. The chain uses TRBV29-1 and TRBJ1-2; 9 bases agree with TRBD1. V was pared by 4 bases and J by 2 bases, with 11 bases of the junction left unmatched. The CDR3 covers 16 residues. From germline, CDR1 is SQVTM and CDR2 ANQGSEA.

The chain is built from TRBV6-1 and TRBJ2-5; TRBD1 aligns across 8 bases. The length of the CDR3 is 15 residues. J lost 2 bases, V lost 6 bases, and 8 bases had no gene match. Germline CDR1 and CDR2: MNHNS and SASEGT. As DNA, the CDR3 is TGTGCCAGCAGACAGGGGGGCTACCAGCAAGAGACCCAGTACTTC. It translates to CASRQGGYQQETQYF.

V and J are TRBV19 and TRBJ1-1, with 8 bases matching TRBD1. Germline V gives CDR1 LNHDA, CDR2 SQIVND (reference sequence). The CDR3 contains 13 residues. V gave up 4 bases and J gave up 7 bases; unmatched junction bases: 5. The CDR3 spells CASSNRGRNEAFF. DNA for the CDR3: TGTGCCAGTAGTAACAGGGGGAGGAATGAAGCTTTCTTT.

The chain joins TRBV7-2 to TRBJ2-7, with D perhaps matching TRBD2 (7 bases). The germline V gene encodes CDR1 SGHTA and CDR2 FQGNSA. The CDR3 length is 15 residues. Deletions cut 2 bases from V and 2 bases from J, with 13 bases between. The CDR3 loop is CASSLKEGGPYEQYF. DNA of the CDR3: TGTGCCAGCAGCTTAAAGGAGGGGGGGCCCTACGAGCAGTACTTC.